This T cell receptor beta chain was captured by sequencing in a study of blood T cell repertoires in COVID-19. Overall study context: PBMCs, B-cell-depleted T cells, or T cells provided the cDNA or gDNA that made up the material.

V dropped 4 bases and J dropped 7; count of bases not matched to a gene: 12. This CDR3 region has 15 residues. Germline V gene sequence: CDR1 SGDLS, CDR2 YYNGEE. The repertoire was sequenced with immunoSEQ multiplex PCR; TCRdb's copy has only in-frame clones and lacks some. Of roughly 84,000 clones in the sample, about 80% were seen once. The sequenced sample was peripheral blood. The receptor's source is a woman aged 40 to 55 with active or convalescent COVID-19. The chain couples TRBV9 to TRBJ1-1, with 8 bases aligning to TRBD1. In DNA, the CDR3 is TGTGCCAGCAGCCCCGAGGCAGGGGGCGTAGGTGAAGCTTTCTTT. Encoded protein: CASSPEAGGVGEAFF.